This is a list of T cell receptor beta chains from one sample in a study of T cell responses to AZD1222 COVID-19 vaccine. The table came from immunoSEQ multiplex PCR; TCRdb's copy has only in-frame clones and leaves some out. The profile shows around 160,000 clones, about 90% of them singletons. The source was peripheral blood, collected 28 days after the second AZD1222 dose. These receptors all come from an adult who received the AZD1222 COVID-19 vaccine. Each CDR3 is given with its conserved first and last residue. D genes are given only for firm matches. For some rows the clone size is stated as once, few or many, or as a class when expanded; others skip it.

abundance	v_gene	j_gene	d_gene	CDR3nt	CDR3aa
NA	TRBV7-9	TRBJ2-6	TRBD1	TGTGCCAGCAGCTTACGGGACAGCCTCTCTGGGGCCAACGTCCTGACTTTC	CASSLRDSLSGANVLTF
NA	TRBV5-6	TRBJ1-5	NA	TGTGCCAGCAGCACCACCCCCGATCAGCCCCAGCATTTT	CASSTTPDQPQHF
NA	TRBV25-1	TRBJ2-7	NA	TGTGCCAGCAGTCATAAGGCCTCCGGAGAGCAGTACTTC	CASSHKASGEQYF
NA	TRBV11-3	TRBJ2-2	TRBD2	TGTGCCAGCAGCCTCCGGACTAGCGGGAACACCGGGGAGCTGTTTTTT	CASSLRTSGNTGELFF
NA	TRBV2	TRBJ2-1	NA	TGTGCCAGCAGTGAAGCGTTTAGCGGTTACAATGAGCAGTTCTTC	CASSEAFSGYNEQFF
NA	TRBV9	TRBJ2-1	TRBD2	TGTGCCTCCGCCCGACTAGCGGACAATGAGCAGTTCTTC	CASARLADNEQFF
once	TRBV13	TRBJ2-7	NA	TGTGCCAGCAGCTTCAGGGAATACGGGCAGTACTTC	CASSFREYGQYF
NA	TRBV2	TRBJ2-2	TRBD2	TGTGCCAGCAGTGAAACGCGGGGGGTCGACACCGGGGAGCTGTTTTTT	CASSETRGVDTGELFF
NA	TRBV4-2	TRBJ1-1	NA	TGTGCCAGCAGCCAAGTGGGGGGGCTTGGCACTGAAGCTTTCTTT	CASSQVGGLGTEAFF
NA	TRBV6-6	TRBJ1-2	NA	TGTGCCAGTGGGACTGACCCGGGAGGAGGAAATGGCTACACCTTC	CASGTDPGGGNGYTF
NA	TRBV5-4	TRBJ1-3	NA	TGTGCCAGCAGCTTGTCCGCCGGGGTAGGAAACACCATATATTTT	CASSLSAGVGNTIYF
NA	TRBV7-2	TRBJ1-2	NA	TGTGCCAGCAGCTTAGTGTCGAGTCAGAACTATGGCTACACCTTC	CASSLVSSQNYGYTF
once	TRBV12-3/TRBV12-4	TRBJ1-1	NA	TGTGCCAGCAGTTTAGCGCAGGGGCTCGAAGCTTTCTTT	CASSLAQGLEAFF
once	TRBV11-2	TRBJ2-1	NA	TGTGCCAGCAGCGTTTCGGAAGAGCAGTTCTTC	CASSVSEEQFF
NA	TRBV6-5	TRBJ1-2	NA	TGTGCCAGCAGTTCCCGGGGCGGGGTAAACTATGGCTACACCTTC	CASSSRGGVNYGYTF
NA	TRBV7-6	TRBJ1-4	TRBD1	TGTGCCAGCAGCTTAGATCCAGGGACAGGGTCTGAAAAACTGTTTTTT	CASSLDPGTGSEKLFF
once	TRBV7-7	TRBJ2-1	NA	TGTGCTAGCAGCAATTCCCCGAGCTCCTACAATGAGCAGTTCTTC	CASSNSPSSYNEQFF
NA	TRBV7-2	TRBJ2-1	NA	TGTGCCAGCAGCTTATCAAGGGGATCGACTGAGCAGTTCTTC	CASSLSRGSTEQFF
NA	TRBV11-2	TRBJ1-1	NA	TGTGCCAGCAGCTTGACAGCTGAAGCTTTCTTT	CASSLTAEAFF
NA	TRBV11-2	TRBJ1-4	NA	TGTGCCAGCACCTCGCGGGGATTAGGTGATGAAAAACTGTTTTTT	CASTSRGLGDEKLFF
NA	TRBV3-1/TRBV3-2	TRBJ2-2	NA	TGTGCCACCGAGATATATGCAGGGTCCGGGGAGCTGTTTTTT	CATEIYAGSGELFF
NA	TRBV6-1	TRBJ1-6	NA	TGTGCCAGCAGTGAAGCCGGTTCAGGCGGCTCACCCCTCCACTTT	CASSEAGSGGSPLHF
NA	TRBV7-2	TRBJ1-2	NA	TGTGCCAGCAGCTTGGCTCAAGACCCAGCGCCCACCTTC	CASSLAQDPAPTF
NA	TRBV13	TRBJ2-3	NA	TGTGCCAGCAGGACAAGAGGGGATGGAGATACGCAGTATTTT	CASRTRGDGDTQYF
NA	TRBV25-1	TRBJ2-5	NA	TGTGCCAGCAGTGAATTATCGCGGGGCGCCGAGACCCAGTACTTC	CASSELSRGAETQYF
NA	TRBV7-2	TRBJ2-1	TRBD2	TGTGCCAGCAGCGGTCGAACCGGGACTAGCGGGAGAAACAATGAGCAGTTCTTC	CASSGRTGTSGRNNEQFF
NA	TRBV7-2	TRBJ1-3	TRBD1	TGTGCCAGCAGCTTTACGCAGGGGGCGCGGGCCATATATTTT	CASSFTQGARAIYF
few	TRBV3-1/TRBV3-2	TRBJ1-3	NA	TGTGCCAGCAGCCGGGCCGGCCAGGCCCCGGGCATATATTTT	CASSRAGQAPGIYF
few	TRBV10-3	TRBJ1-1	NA	TGTGCCATTTCGACAGCCGTGAACACTGAAGCTTTCTTT	CAISTAVNTEAFF
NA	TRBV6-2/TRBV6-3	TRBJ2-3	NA	TGTGCCAGCAGTTCCCGAGGGACTCCGGGCACAGATACGCAGTATTTT	CASSSRGTPGTDTQYF
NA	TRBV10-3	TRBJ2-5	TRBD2	TGTGCCATCAGCCGACTAGCGGGGGGCCTCCAAGAGACCCAGTACTTC	CAISRLAGGLQETQYF
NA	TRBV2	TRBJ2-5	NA	TGTGCCAGCAGTGAAGGGGCTAAGTATCAAGAGACCCAGTACTTC	CASSEGAKYQETQYF
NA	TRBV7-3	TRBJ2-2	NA	TGTGCCAGCAGCTTGGCCAAGTTGGGGACCGGGGAGCTGTTTTTT	CASSLAKLGTGELFF
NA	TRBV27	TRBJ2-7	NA	TGTGCCAGCAGTTTAGGGGAGGGGGTAAGAGGCGAGCAGTACTTC	CASSLGEGVRGEQYF
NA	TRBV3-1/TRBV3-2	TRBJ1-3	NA	TGTGCCAGCAGCCCCGTCGGAGGAGGCGCCATATATTTT	CASSPVGGGAIYF
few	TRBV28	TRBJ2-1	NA	TGTGCCAGCAAGTCGGGGCCCTACAATGAGCAGTTCTTC	CASKSGPYNEQFF
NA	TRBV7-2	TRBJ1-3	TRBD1	TGTGCCAGCAGCCCTCGGACAGGGTCTGGAAACACCATATATTTT	CASSPRTGSGNTIYF
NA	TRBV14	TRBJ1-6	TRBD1	TGTGCCAGCAGCCAAGTGGACCACAGGGGGCTTTCACCCCTCCACTTT	CASSQVDHRGLSPLHF
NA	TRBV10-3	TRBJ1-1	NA	TGTGCCATCAGTCGGGGTCCTGGGGGCACTGAAGCTTTCTTT	CAISRGPGGTEAFF